Sequencing of this T cell receptor (beta chain) was carried out in a study of cytomegalovirus exposure and HLA in healthy donors. CDR3 size: 14 residues. Germline V gene data show CDR1 as MNHEY and CDR2 as SVGAGI. V was pared by 4 bases and J by 1 base, with 3 bases of the junction left unmatched. This clone was observed a few times. PCR primers comprised 60 Vbeta and 13 Jbeta primers. Repertoires were generated with immunoSEQ multiplex PCR, while TCRdb's copy carries only in-frame clones and drops some. The table lists fewer than 150,000 clones, about 73% of them singletons. This TCR derives from a woman aged 40 to 50 in good health and CMV-seronegative. The chain joins TRBV6-5 to TRBJ1-1; 7 nucleotides line up with TRBD1. The specimen was PBMCs. This CDR3 reads CASSSRTGNTEAFF. CDR3 nucleotides: TGTGCCAGCAGTTCCCGGACAGGGAACACTGAAGCTTTCTTT.